This T cell receptor (beta chain) was captured by sequencing in a study of T cells in localized non-small cell lung cancer. The table came from immunoSEQ multiplex PCR; TCRdb's copy has only in-frame clones and leaves some out. The sample lists over 70,000 clones, about nine tenths occurring once. In germline, CDR1 is SGHRS, CDR2 YFSETQ. This CDR3 region has 16 residues. The V and J ends lost 1 base and 1 base respectively, with 12 bases between them. This clonotype was obtained from a woman aged 40-70 years with stage II squamous cell lung carcinoma. The material sequenced was PBMCs, taken before any cancer treatment. The chain employs TRBV5-1 and TRBJ1-3; no firm D call. CDR3 sequence reads: CASSLSPGLSGNTIYF. For the CDR3, the DNA is TGCGCCAGCAGCTTGTCTCCGGGGTTATCTGGAAACACCATATATTTT.